A selection of T cell receptor beta chains follows, all from one sample in a study of Tregs in tolerant kidney transplant recipients. The protocol was immunoSEQ multiplex PCR, while the TCRdb copy is restricted to in-frame clones and leaves out a portion. Among 65,000 or so clones listed, about 89% were seen once. The sequences come from CD4+ T cells from blood (PBMCs), collected 6 months after the transplant. These receptors were collected from a human patient who received a combined kidney and bone marrow transplant. Some T cells may have originated in the graft donor. Each CDR3 is given without its conserved first and last residue. The order of the fields is V gene, J gene, clone size, CDR3 protein. Only some rows state a clone size, as once, few, many or a class for expanded clones.

TRBV10-3	TRBJ2-7	once	AISPERYEQY
TRBV5-4	TRBJ2-5	NA	ASSLRISGQETQY
TRBV25-1	TRBJ2-1	NA	ASSELVRTHLEQF
TRBV5-1	NA	NA	ASSTGVAGSNYEQY
TRBV6-5	TRBJ2-3	NA	ASSYERDTDTQY
TRBV4-3	TRBJ2-5	once	ASSHGGQETQY
TRBV2	TRBJ1-5	NA	ASSRGTGGNQPQH
TRBV11-1	TRBJ2-5	NA	ASSRLPSVQETQY
TRBV2	TRBJ2-3	NA	ASRSRDRGALADTQY
TRBV19	TRBJ1-5	NA	ASTGRGRYQPQH
TRBV27	TRBJ1-5	NA	ASSFGDSNQPQH
TRBV19	TRBJ2-7	many	ASSAPSTRLEQY
TRBV5-1	TRBJ2-1	NA	ASSYGLAGGDNEQF
TRBV19	TRBJ2-7	NA	ASSILGQGAREQY
TRBV19	TRBJ1-3	once	ASSQGQGNTIY
TRBV18	TRBJ2-3	NA	ASSPLSSGLAGAVGTQY
TRBV7-3	TRBJ2-2	NA	ASSGQGNTGELF
TRBV7-9	TRBJ2-1	few	ASSLVPASTLGNEQF
TRBV6-1	TRBJ1-1	NA	ASRRTGWGNTEAF
TRBV14	TRBJ2-5	NA	ASSQAQTQY
TRBV11-3	TRBJ2-5	NA	ASSPGTGGHETQY
TRBV2	TRBJ1-3	NA	ASSRDRSSGNTIY
TRBV5-6	TRBJ2-1	NA	ASSADRGLYNEQF
TRBV5-8	TRBJ1-2	NA	ASSSTAKWGGYT
TRBV11-2	TRBJ2-7	NA	ASSKRTGDHYEQY
TRBV21-1	TRBJ1-5	NA	ASSQHLGGGIQPQH
TRBV11-1	TRBJ2-5	NA	ASSRTSGSQETQY
TRBV5-4	TRBJ2-3	NA	ASSLVRGQTTDTQY
TRBV5-4	TRBJ2-4	NA	ASSHRDRGKNIQY
TRBV13	TRBJ2-7	NA	ASSLGGDILYEQY
TRBV7-2	TRBJ1-5	NA	ASSLGTYYGNQPQH
TRBV4-2	NA	NA	ASSQVGLLDEQY
TRBV10-3	TRBJ2-5	NA	AISEGGGGEETQY
TRBV19	TRBJ2-1	once	ASSFLAGGYNEQF